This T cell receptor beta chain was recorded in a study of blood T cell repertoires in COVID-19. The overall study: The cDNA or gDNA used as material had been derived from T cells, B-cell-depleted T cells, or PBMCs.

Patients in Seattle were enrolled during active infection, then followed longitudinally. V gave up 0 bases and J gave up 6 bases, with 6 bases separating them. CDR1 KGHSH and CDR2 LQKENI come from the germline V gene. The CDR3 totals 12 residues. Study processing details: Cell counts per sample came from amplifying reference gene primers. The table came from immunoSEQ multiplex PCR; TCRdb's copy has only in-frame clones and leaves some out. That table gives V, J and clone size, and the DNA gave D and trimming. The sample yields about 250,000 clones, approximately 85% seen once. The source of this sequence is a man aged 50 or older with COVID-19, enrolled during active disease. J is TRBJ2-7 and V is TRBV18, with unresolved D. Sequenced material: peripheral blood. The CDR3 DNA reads TGTGCCAGCTCACCACCCCTATCCGAGCAGTACTTC. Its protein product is CASSPPLSEQYF.